This entry lists 20 T cell receptor beta chains sequenced from one sample in a study of blood T cell repertoires in COVID-19 (dated by TCRdb to between 2020 and 2021). Library preparation was by the immunoSEQ multiplex PCR assay. Held by TCRdb, this immuneACCESS table contains in-frame sequences only and omits some clones. Under half of the omission traces to an unresolved V gene where checked; the cause of the rest is unknown. The sample profile shows about 120,000 clones; around 87% of them were found once. Just under 30% of the sample lies in the top ten. Sequenced: peripheral blood. These receptors were obtained from a woman in her seventies with acute or convalescent COVID-19.

The sample holds one count of this clone. This chain uses TRBV7-7 with TRBJ2-5; D possibly corresponds to TRBD1 (6 bases). The ends were cut back, 1 base at V and 2 bases at J, with 8 bases in the middle. Germline assignment: CDR1 SSHAT and CDR2 FNYEAQ (reference sequence). The CDR3 runs to 14 residues. Here the CDR3 reads CASSLGGPQETQYF. CDR3 DNA: TGTGCCAGCAGCTTAGGGGGGCCTCAAGAGACCCAGTACTTC.

The rearrangement uses TRBV2 and TRBJ2-1, with a possible D match to TRBD1 (6 bases). The V gene's germline CDR1 is SNHLY and CDR2 FYNNEI. Trimming removed 6 bases at V and 8 bases at J, with 14 bases between. The CDR3 has 13 amino acids. CDR3 in amino acids: CASRPGVVDEQFF. The CDR3 bases are TGTGCCAGCAGGCCAGGGGTAGTCGATGAGCAGTTCTTC. The complete variable domain, with remaining parts taken from reference TRBV2 and TRBJ2-1, reads EPEVTQTPSHQVTQMGQEVILRCVPISNHLYFYWYRQILGQKVEFLVSFYNNEISEKSEIFDDQFSVERPDGSNFTLKIRSTKLEDSAMYFCASRPGVVDEQFFGPGTRLTVL.

This rearrangement joins TRBV28 to TRBJ1-1; D is perhaps TRBD1 (5 bases). The CDR3 length is 19 residues. Germline V gene sequence: CDR1 MDHEN, CDR2 SYDVKM. Trimming removed 7 bases at V and 1 base at J, with 28 bases between. CDR3 in amino acids: CASTRRGVRRELPNTEAFF. In nucleotides, the CDR3 is TGTGCCAGCACCCGACGGGGGGTCCGACGGGAACTCCCGAACACTGAAGCTTTCTTT.

The V gene is TRBV4-1, the J gene TRBJ1-3, with TRBD1 identical over 10 bases. Germline CDR1 and CDR2: MGHRA and YSYEKL. V lost 3 bases, J lost 1 base, and 3 bases stayed unmatched. This CDR3 is 16 amino acids long. This chain's CDR3 is CASSQGQGRSGNTIYF. DNA for the CDR3: TGCGCCAGCAGCCAGGGACAGGGGAGGTCTGGAAACACCATATATTTT.

The chain couples TRBV2 to TRBJ2-2; TRBD1 is a possible D gene (5 bases). The germline V gene encodes CDR1 SNHLY and CDR2 FYNNEI. CDR3 size: 14 residues. Trimming left V 6 bases short and J 1 base short, with 9 bases between. In nucleotides, the CDR3 is TGTGCCAGCAGGGGAACAGGGAACACCGGGGAGCTGTTTTTT. Translation: CASRGTGNTGELFF.

V is TRBV9 and J is TRBJ1-6; a weak D match, TRBD1 (5 bases). The CDR3 covers 12 residues. Germline V gene lookup returns CDR1 SGDLS and CDR2 YYNGEE. Between the trimmed V and J ends, which lost 3 bases and 12 bases, there was a span of 10 bases. The CDR3, as DNA: TGTGCCAGCAGCGCCACGGGGGAACCCCTCCACTTT. Translating it yields CASSATGEPLHF.

This rearrangement joins TRBV28 to TRBJ1-3; D gene unclear. V shed 5 bases and J shed 3 bases, with 14 bases lying between them. This CDR3 is built from 15 residues. Per germline, CDR1 MDHEN and CDR2 SYDVKM. This CDR3 is CASSPWSGDGNTIYF. The DNA of the CDR3 is TGTGCCAGCAGTCCCTGGTCAGGCGATGGAAACACCATATATTTT.

This rearrangement joins TRBV4-2 to TRBJ1-2, with TRBD1 matching over 7 bases. Unmatched junction bases numbered 5, after V lost 3 bases and J lost 1 base. This CDR3 region has 15 residues. Germline CDR1 is LGHNA and CDR2 is YNFKEQ. The CDR3 sequence is CASSQGTASNYGYTF. DNA for the CDR3: TGTGCCAGCAGCCAGGGGACAGCTAGTAACTATGGCTACACCTTC.

V and J are TRBV28 and TRBJ1-1, with TRBD1 as a possible D gene (6 bases). With 6 bases removed from V and 4 bases from J, the gap between germline ends came to 18 bases. There are 15 residues in the CDR3. Looked up from germline, CDR1 is MDHEN and CDR2 is SYDVKM. The CDR3 bases are TGTGCCAGCAGCCCTACCGGGGGGGGGCCCACTGAAGCTTTCTTT. Protein product: CASSPTGGGPTEAFF.

The V and J genes are TRBV5-4 and TRBJ2-5; tentatively, D is TRBD1 (6 bases). Trimming took off 5 bases at V and 3 bases at J, with 14 bases between the two ends. There are 14 residues in the CDR3. The germline V gene has CDR1 SGHNT and CDR2 YYREEE (reference sequence). CDR3 residues: CASSTGQGKETQYF. CDR3 bases: TGTGCCAGCAGTACCGGGCAGGGGAAAGAGACCCAGTACTTC.

The sample holds a few counts of this clone. The chain joins TRBV15 to TRBJ1-3; D is unclear. The V end lost 0 bases, the J end lost 0 bases, and 6 bases lay between the germline ends. The CDR3 is made up of 15 amino acids. Looked up from germline, CDR1 is LNHNV and CDR2 is YYDKDF (reference sequence). This CDR3 reads CATSRDRFSGNTIYF. CDR3 nucleotides: TGTGCCACCAGCAGAGACAGGTTCTCTGGAAACACCATATATTTT.

The chain links TRBV28 to TRBJ1-5, with D hard to call. The CDR3 covers 11 residues. Trimming pared 5 bases from V and 4 bases from J, leaving 3 bases between. CDR1 is MDHEN, CDR2 SYDVKM, per germline. The CDR3 loop is CASSPNQPQHF. The CDR3 DNA reads TGTGCCAGCAGTCCGAATCAGCCCCAGCATTTT.

This clone was picked up many times. This chain connects TRBV27 to TRBJ2-7; D possibly corresponds to TRBD1 (5 bases). CDR1 is MNHEY, CDR2 SMNVEV, per germline (reference sequence). V was shortened by 4 bases and J by 3 bases, with 10 bases between the two germline ends. The CDR3 runs 13 residues. The CDR3, as DNA: TGTGCCAGCAGTTGGGGCGAAAACTACGAGCAGTACTTC. Protein product: CASSWGENYEQYF.

The chain has TRBV18 and TRBJ2-3, with D possibly TRBD2 on 5 matching bases. The CDR3 extends over 17 amino acids. The V gene lost 2 bases and the J gene lost 0 bases, with 15 bases spanning the gap. CDR1 KGHSH and CDR2 LQKENI come from the germline V gene. The CDR3: CASSPFERTPSTDTQYF. CDR3 bases: TGTGCCAGCTCACCATTTGAGCGGACCCCTAGCACAGATACGCAGTATTTT. Together with reference TRBV18 and TRBJ2-3, the CDR3 gives the full variable domain: NAGVMQNPRHLVRRRGQEARLRCSPMKGHSHVYWYRQLPEEGLKFMVYLQKENIIDESGMPKERFSAEFPKEGPSILRIQQVVRGDSAAYFCASSPFERTPSTDTQYFGPGTRLTVL.

CDR3 DNA sequence: TGTGCCAGCAGTTCTCAGGGGACAGGTAGTGAAGCTTTCTTT. Its translation: CASSSQGTGSEAFF. The rearrangement links TRBV6-2 or TRBV6-3 to TRBJ1-1; 8 nucleotides align to TRBD1. The CDR3 totals 14 residues. CDR1 and CDR2 (germline): MNHEY, SVGEGT. V shed 4 bases, J shed 7 bases, and the junction held 8 bases outside the gene matches.

CDR3 residues: CASSDRTGWCQETQYF. The CDR3 DNA sequence: TGTGCCAGCAGCGACCGGACAGGGTGGTGCCAAGAGACCCAGTACTTC. The V call is TRBV21-1, the J call TRBJ2-5; the listed D gene, TRBD1, was not tested against the DNA. TRBV21-1 is reported as a pseudogene. CDR3 size: 16 residues.

The chain is built from TRBV28 and TRBJ2-7, with 13 bases identical to TRBD2. Germline CDR1 MDHEN, CDR2 SYDVKM. This CDR3 is built from 17 residues. Unmatched junction bases numbered 11, after V lost 6 bases and J lost 3 bases. The CDR3 sequence: CASSLPETSGGNYEQYF. For the CDR3, the DNA is TGTGCCAGCAGCCTTCCTGAGACTAGCGGGGGGAACTACGAGCAGTACTTC.

The chain joins TRBV6-4 to TRBJ1-2; D not certain. Between the trimmed V and J ends, which lost 9 bases and 4 bases, there was a span of 12 bases. The CDR3 is 12 amino acids. CDR1 and CDR2 (germline): MRHNA, SNTAGT. DNA of the CDR3: TGTGCCAGTAACAGACGAGCCTATGGCTACACCTTC. It codes for CASNRRAYGYTF.

The CDR3 sequence: CASSETLRGILQPQHF. In nucleotides, the CDR3 is TGTGCCAGCAGTGAAACCCTTAGGGGGATATTGCAGCCCCAGCATTTT. The chain has TRBV6-1 and TRBJ1-5; a weak D match, TRBD1 (6 bases). The CDR3 covers 16 residues. Trimming removed 2 bases from V and 7 bases from J, with 18 bases in between. Germline values: CDR1 MNHNS, CDR2 SASEGT.

As DNA, the CDR3 is TGTGCCAGCAGGTCTTTGAGATCCTCCTACAATGAGCAGTTCTTC. Protein product: CASRSLRSSYNEQFF. The chain recombines TRBV2 with TRBJ2-1; the D is unclear. The CDR3 extends over 15 amino acids. Germline values: CDR1 SNHLY, CDR2 FYNNEI. The V end lost 6 bases, the J end lost 0 bases, and 12 bases lay between the germline ends. Full variable domain (rest looked up from reference TRBV2 and TRBJ2-1): EPEVTQTPSHQVTQMGQEVILRCVPISNHLYFYWYRQILGQKVEFLVSFYNNEISEKSEIFDDQFSVERPDGSNFTLKIRSTKLEDSAMYFCASRSLRSSYNEQFFGPGTRLTVL.